This TCR beta chain was sequenced for a study of T cells in Graves' hyperthyroidism and ophthalmopathy. CDR3 length equals 16 residues. V dropped 0 bases and J dropped 2 bases, with 15 bases sitting between them. The V gene's germline CDR1 is SGDLS and CDR2 YYNGEE. Amplification targeted TCR beta CDR3 regions from RNA transcripts. HTBI primers were the set used in a first-round RT-PCR of the TCR CDR3. TCRdb re-analysed the multiplex PCR reads in MiXCR, keeping a single row per CDR3 protein. The sample has 500,000 to 550,000 distinct CDR3 sequences, around 21% seen once. Sequenced sample: blood. The source is a man in his late teens or twenties with Graves' hyperthyroidism. This sequence joins TRBV9 and TRBJ2-7; possible D gene TRBD2, 5 bases. The CDR3 here is CASSVGSRALTYEQYF. CDR3 DNA sequence: TGTGCCAGCAGCGTAGGTTCGAGGGCCCTGACCTACGAGCAGTACTTC. The whole variable domain, remainder taken from reference TRBV9 and TRBJ2-7, is DSGVTQTPKHLITATGQRVTLRCSPRSGDLSVYWYQQSLDQGLQFLIQYYNGEERAKGNILERFSAQQFPDLHSELNLSSLELGDSALYFCASSVGSRALTYEQYFGPGTRLTVT.